Below, 20 T cell receptor beta chains from the same sample are listed, as sequenced in a study of beta chain features in type 1 diabetes. Study-level findings and limits: Moderately but significantly shorter TCRB CDR3s were found in Type 1 diabetes patients in all four CD4+ subsets.

Expressed TCRB transcripts were sequenced because the entire RNA isolate underwent reverse transcription. Sequencing was performed with immunoSEQ multiplex PCR; in TCRdb, only in-frame clones are kept and a portion is missing. The repertoire holds around 600,000 clones, with 12% as singletons. Their target antigens are unknown. Specimen: naive CD4+ T cells from blood. The receptors come from a man aged 30 to 39 with type 1 diabetes.

This chain joins TRBV21-1 and TRBJ1-5. TRBV21-1 is a pseudogene. The CDR3 extends over 15 amino acids. Here the CDR3 DNA reads TGTGCCAGCCCTCGGGGATACATCTACAATCAGCCCCAGCATTTT. This translates into CASPRGYIYNQPQHF.

This clone came up a few times. The CDR3 region is CASSAEAYGYTF. Written as DNA, the CDR3 is TGTGCCAGCAGCGCTGAGGCCTATGGCTACACCTTC. The chain recombines TRBV9 with TRBJ1-2; the D is unclear. The V gene's germline CDR1 is SGDLS and CDR2 YYNGEE. CDR3 length equals 12 residues. The V gene lost 3 bases and the J gene lost 4 bases, with 7 bases spanning the gap.

This sequence joins TRBV30 and TRBJ2-3, with 8 bases fitting TRBD1. The CDR3 runs 15 residues. Germline CDR1 GTSNPN, CDR2 SVGIG (reference sequence). With V trimmed by 5 bases and J by 2 bases, 9 bases remained unmatched. The CDR3 here is CAWGQGATDTDTQYF. CDR3 in DNA: TGTGCCTGGGGGCAGGGGGCGACTGACACAGATACGCAGTATTTT. The whole variable domain, remainder taken from reference TRBV30 and TRBJ2-3, is SQTIHQWPATLVQPVGSPLSLECTVEGTSNPNLYWYRQAAGRGLQLLFYSVGIGQISSEVPQNLSASRPQDRQFILSSKKLLLSDSGFYLCAWGQGATDTDTQYFGPGTRLTVL.

A few counts support this clone. The V gene is TRBV4-3, the J gene TRBJ2-6; D possibly uses TRBD1 or TRBD2 (6 bases each). CDR3 size: 19 residues. Germline V CDR1 and CDR2: LGHNA, YSLEER. V lost 0 bases, J lost 2 bases, and 17 bases lay in between. The CDR3 DNA sequence: TGCGCCAGCAGCCAAGATGGGGGGCAGGGTTACGCTGGGGCCAACGTCCTGACTTTC. Its translation is CASSQDGGQGYAGANVLTF.

The CDR3 spells CASSLPREIYGYTF. As DNA, the CDR3 is TGTGCCAGCTCTCTCCCCCGGGAAATCTATGGCTACACCTTC. The rearrangement joins TRBV18 to TRBJ1-2, with unresolved D. V was shortened by 6 bases and J by 4 bases, with 15 bases between the two germline ends. CDR1 KGHSH and CDR2 LQKENI come from the germline V gene. The CDR3 totals 14 residues.

The rearrangement uses TRBV7-3 and TRBJ2-3; unclear D gene. The V and J ends lost 3 bases and 3 bases respectively, with 13 bases between them. CDR3 length: 15 amino acids. Looked up from germline, CDR1 is SGHTA and CDR2 is FQGTGA. The CDR3 bases are TGTGCCAGCAGCTTTGGTGGCTTTGTAACAGATACGCAGTATTTT. Protein product: CASSFGGFVTDTQYF.

This clone was seen only a few times. The chain employs TRBV4-2 and TRBJ1-4; no clear D gene. V lost 7 bases to trimming and J lost 5 bases, with 26 bases between them. Germline values: CDR1 LGHNA, CDR2 YNFKEQ. This CDR3 region has 18 residues. The CDR3 is CASILIWPYCPSNEKLFF. CDR3 nucleotide sequence: TGTGCCAGCATCTTGATTTGGCCTTATTGTCCTTCAAATGAAAAACTGTTTTTT.

Of note for this clone: At the DNA level, this CDR3 is encoded by other sequences in the same sample as well. The V gene is TRBV14, the J gene TRBJ1-6; weak D call: TRBD1 (5 bases). The CDR3 is 15 amino acids. Deletions cut 1 base from V and 6 bases from J, with 10 bases between. CDR1 and CDR2 (germline): SGHDN, FVKESK. CDR3 sequence (DNA): TGTGCCAGCAGCCAAGCCGGGACGGTTAATTCACCCCTCCACTTT. This sequence encodes CASSQAGTVNSPLHF.

The chain uses TRBV30 and TRBJ1-5, with D uncertain. V was pared by 3 bases and J by 6 bases, with 15 bases between. This CDR3 is built from 14 residues. Germline V gene lookup returns CDR1 GTSNPN and CDR2 SVGIG (reference sequence). In DNA form, the CDR3 reads TGTGCCTGGAGCGTAGGAGGCAGCGGTCAGCCCCAGCATTTT. It encodes CAWSVGGSGQPQHF.

About this clone: The DNA is left out, because the CDR3 cannot be placed on it with certainty; the CDR3 is given as TCRdb lists it. The chain has TRBV19 and TRBJ2-7. CDR1 and CDR2 from the germline V gene are LNHDA and SQIVND (reference sequence). With termini counted, the CDR3 has 14 amino acids. The CDR3 loop reads CASSILAGPYEQYF.

This clone was observed a few times. This chain links TRBV28 with TRBJ2-1; a possible D gene is TRBD1 (6 bases). CDR1 is MDHEN and CDR2 is SYDVKM in the germline V gene. The ends were cut back, 4 bases at V and 6 bases at J, with 10 bases in the middle. This CDR3 region has 13 residues. The CDR3, as DNA: TGTGCCAGCAGTTCCGGGACACGCAATGAGCAGTTCTTC. It encodes CASSSGTRNEQFF.

The chain's CDR3 is CASIYREEQFF. The CDR3 DNA follows: TGTGCCAGCATCTACAGGGAAGAGCAGTTCTTC. The chain employs TRBV28 and TRBJ2-1, with TRBD1 as a possible D gene (6 bases). CDR3 length: 11 residues. Germline assignment: CDR1 MDHEN and CDR2 SYDVKM. V was shortened by 7 bases and J by 10 bases, with 11 bases between the two germline ends.

This clone was counted only a few times. CDR3 nucleotide sequence: TGTGCCAGCACACGACAGGGTTTAACCCTCCACTTT. Its protein product is CASTRQGLTLHF. J is TRBJ1-6 and V is TRBV25-1; 7 bases match TRBD1. The CDR3 loop spans 12 amino acids. Germline CDR1 and CDR2: MGHDK and SYGVNS. V lost 7 bases and J lost 14; bases outside the gene matches: 8.

There are a few counts of this clone. Other nucleotide sequences in the sample specify the same CDR3. This chain connects TRBV5-8 to TRBJ2-3; D is unresolved. The CDR3 length is 12 residues. V lost 4 bases to trimming and J lost 6 bases, with 9 bases between them. Per the germline V gene, CDR1 is SGHTS and CDR2 is YDEGEE. CDR3 sequence: CASSPRLDTQYF. CDR3 nucleotides: TGTGCCAGCAGCCCGCGCCTCGATACGCAGTATTTT.

The chain recombines TRBV13 with TRBJ2-4; 12 bases align to TRBD2. This CDR3 has 15 residues. Germline V gene lookup returns CDR1 PRHDT and CDR2 FYEKMQ (reference sequence). With 5 bases clipped from V and 9 bases from J, the junction kept 8 bases outside the gene matches. The CDR3 sequence is CASSPLGLAGSIQYF. In nucleotides, the CDR3 is TGTGCCAGCAGCCCACTTGGACTAGCGGGGAGCATTCAGTACTTC.

CDR3 amino acids: CASSLPAHTSGSYEQYF. CDR3 DNA: TGCGCCAGCAGTTTACCAGCCCATACCTCGGGGTCCTACGAGCAGTACTTC. The chain is built from TRBV5-1 and TRBJ2-7; TRBD2 might be the D (5 bases). V dropped 5 bases and J dropped 1 base, with 22 bases sitting between them. The CDR3 consists of 17 residues. CDR1 is SGHRS, CDR2 YFSETQ, per germline.

The sample holds a few counts of this clone. This rearrangement joins TRBV7-9 to TRBJ1-1; the D is unclear. The CDR3 spans 12 residues. V was trimmed by 5 bases and J by 3 bases, leaving 7 bases between them. Germline V lookup: CDR1 SEHNR, CDR2 FQNEAQ (reference sequence). CDR3 coding DNA: TGTGCCAGCAGCGAAGCGGACACTGAAGCTTTCTTT. It yields the protein CASSEADTEAFF.

In its sample, this clone was seen a few times. V usage is TRBV28 and J usage is TRBJ2-1, with 7 bases identical to TRBD2. V shed 6 bases, J shed 0 bases, and the junction held 5 bases outside the gene matches. Germline V gene sequence: CDR1 MDHEN, CDR2 SYDVKM. The CDR3 is 15 residues long. This chain's CDR3 is CASSAGDGSYNEQFF. In DNA, the CDR3 is TGTGCCAGCAGCGCGGGGGACGGCTCCTACAATGAGCAGTTCTTC.

This clone showed up just a few times. V and J are TRBV5-4 and TRBJ1-1, with 9 nucleotides matching TRBD1. Germline V gene sequence: CDR1 SGHNT, CDR2 YYREEE (reference sequence). The CDR3 loop spans 16 amino acids. Unmatched junction bases numbered 12, after V lost 4 bases and J lost 5 bases. CDR3: CASSALLGQGGTEAFF. CDR3 DNA sequence: TGTGCCAGCAGCGCACTGCTGGGACAGGGAGGGACTGAAGCTTTCTTT.

This rearrangement joins TRBV19 to TRBJ2-2; D is undetermined. The CDR3 is made up of 11 amino acids. V was shortened by 4 bases and J by 6 bases, with 3 bases between the two germline ends. Germline V gives CDR1 LNHDA, CDR2 SQIVND (reference sequence). The CDR3 sequence is CASSTAGELFF. CDR3 DNA sequence: TGTGCCAGTAGTACCGCCGGGGAGCTGTTTTTT. Full variable domain (outside the CDR3, taken from reference TRBV19 and TRBJ2-2): DGGITQSPKYLFRKEGQNVTLSCEQNLNHDAMYWYRQDPGQGLRLIYYSQIVNDFQKGDIAEGYSVSREKKESFPLTVTSAQKNPTAFYLCASSTAGELFFGEGSRLTVL.